The clone carrying this T cell receptor (beta chain) came up a few times. TCRdb fed the RT-PCR reads into MiXCR, producing one record per CDR3 protein. The sample records about 210,000 distinct CDR3 sequences, 38% being singletons. Germline values: CDR1 ENHRY, CDR2 SYGVKD. The CDR3 has 16 amino acids. V shed 6 bases, J shed 3 bases, and the junction held 9 bases outside the gene matches. This sample stems from a study of patients and donors after allogeneic stem cell transplantation. Sequencing was performed on blood, either unsorted or a sorted T cell fraction (not recorded which). This TCR came from a human donor who was either an allogeneic HSCT recipient or a stem cell or donor lymphocyte infusion donor (not recorded which). It is not recorded whose cells these are; they may come from a transplant donor. V is TRBV10-3 and J is TRBJ2-7, with 12 bases fitting TRBD2. The CDR3 loop reads CAISRQATSGGYEQYF. DNA for the CDR3: TGTGCCATCAGCCGTCAAGCGACTAGCGGGGGCTACGAGCAGTACTTC.